The rows below give T cell receptor beta chains drawn from one sample of a study of blood T cell repertoires in COVID-19. The repertoire was sequenced with immunoSEQ multiplex PCR; TCRdb's copy has only in-frame clones and lacks some. The data contain approximately 270,000 clones, 70% to 90% of them singletons. The material sequenced was peripheral blood. Receptor source: a woman between 65 and 79 years old with acute or convalescent COVID-19. Each CDR3 is given with its conserved first and last residue. D genes are given only for firm matches. Where a row states a size, it is once, few, many or the class of an expanded clone; other rows omit it.

TRBV5-1,.,TRBJ2-7,.,14,TGCGCCAGCAGCTTGGGGGGCATTTCCTACGAGCAGTACTTC,CASSLGGISYEQYF
TRBV4-1,few,TRBJ1-6,.,15,TGCGCCAGCAGCCAAGTGTTGGGGGCCAATTCACCCCTCCACTTT,CASSQVLGANSPLHF
TRBV29-1,.,TRBJ1-2,TRBD1,12,TGCAGCGGTGGGACAGGGAACTATGGCTACACCTTC,CSGGTGNYGYTF
TRBV7-8,.,TRBJ2-2,.,17,TGTGCCAGCAGCTCCCTAGCGACTACGGGGAACACCGGGGAGCTGTTTTTT,CASSSLATTGNTGELFF
TRBV2,.,TRBJ1-5,TRBD1,13,TGTGCCAGCAGTTGGGACAGTAACCAGCCCCAGCATTTT,CASSWDSNQPQHF
TRBV2,.,TRBJ2-7,TRBD2,14,TGTGCCAGCGGGGGGGACGGTCTCTCCTACGAGCAGTACTTC,CASGGDGLSYEQYF
TRBV2,once,TRBJ1-1,TRBD1,14,TGTGCCAGCAGGGTGACAGGGGGAGTCACTGAAGCTTTCTTT,CASRVTGGVTEAFF
TRBV10-3,once,TRBJ2-3,.,17,TGTGCCATCAGTGAGAGGCGGTCAGGGGCCACACAAGATACGCAGTATTTT,CAISERRSGATQDTQYF
TRBV18,.,TRBJ2-1,.,16,TGTGCCAGCTCACCACCTGGGGCCAGGGAAGGCAATGAGCAGTTCTTC,CASSPPGAREGNEQFF
TRBV2,many,TRBJ2-1,TRBD2,15,TGTGCCAGCAGTGAGCTAGCGGGGGCCCTTAATGAGCAGTTCTTC,CASSELAGALNEQFF
TRBV13,.,TRBJ2-4,.,17,TGTGCCAGCAGCTTAGGAGACAGGTTGAAAGCCAAAAACATTCAGTACTTC,CASSLGDRLKAKNIQYF
TRBV5-4,.,TRBJ2-5,TRBD2,16,TGTGCCAGCAGCTTGGGACTAGCGGGGGAGATGGAGACCCAGTACTTC,CASSLGLAGEMETQYF
TRBV7-8,.,TRBJ1-4,.,15,TGTGCCAGCAGTCAGGCAGGGGCCGGGATTGAAAAACTGTTTTTT,CASSQAGAGIEKLFF
TRBV10-1,once,TRBJ2-5,TRBD2,17,TGCGCCAGCAGTCCCTATAGCGGGGGGTCCCTTGGGGAGACCCAGTACTTC,CASSPYSGGSLGETQYF
TRBV4-1,few,TRBJ2-7,TRBD1,15,TGCGCCAGCAGCCAAGAGGACAGGGGGGCCTACGAGCAGTACTTC,CASSQEDRGAYEQYF
TRBV6-2/TRBV6-3,.,TRBJ1-2,.,16,TGTGCCAGCAGTGGGCTCGGGAGGGGCGCTGGCTATGGCTACACCTTC,CASSGLGRGAGYGYTF